The 27 T cell receptor beta chains below were found in one sample sequenced in a study of TIL therapy for anti-PD-1-resistant metastatic lung cancer. The immunoSEQ assay was v3. Assay: immunoSEQ multiplex PCR; the TCRdb copy retains only in-frame clones and omits some. Of approximately 97,000 clones detected, roughly 65% appear once; the ten largest clones hold approximately 11%. Indicated time point: pre-treatment sample, taken before nivolumab and TIL therapy. The tumor samples were excised metastases, mostly pleural nodules or supraclavicular lymph nodes. The starting material was tumor tissue, obtained at baseline. These receptors originate from a person aged 25 to 85 with non-small cell lung cancer.

V gene TRBV30 combines with J gene TRBJ1-3; perhaps TRBD1 as D (5 bases). The CDR3 extends over 14 amino acids. Trimming cost V 0 bases and J 1 base, with 7 bases left between them. Germline CDR1 and CDR2: GTSNPN and SVGIG (reference sequence). CDR3 DNA: TGTGCCTGGAGTGTACGGACATCTGGAAACACCATATATTTT. This sequence encodes CAWSVRTSGNTIYF.

The chain is built from TRBV24-1 and TRBJ2-7; D is undetermined. The V and J ends lost 4 bases and 4 bases respectively, with 10 bases between them. CDR1 is KGHDR and CDR2 is SFDVKD in the germline V gene. The CDR3 is 13 residues long. The CDR3 DNA sequence: TGTGCCACCAGTGACTCTTACACTTACGAGCAGTACTTC. Protein sequence: CATSDSYTYEQYF.

This clone was picked up many times. The chain is built from TRBV5-4 and TRBJ1-6; D ambiguous. The germline CDR1 and CDR2 sequences are SGHNT and YYREEE (reference sequence). Trimming left V 0 bases short and J 8 bases short, with 6 bases between. CDR3 length: 13 amino acids. CDR3: CASSLDGYSPLHF. Here the CDR3 DNA reads TGTGCCAGCAGCTTGGATGGATATTCACCCCTCCACTTT.

This rearrangement joins TRBV5-6 to TRBJ2-7; 7 positions agree with TRBD1. The CDR3 has 13 amino acids. The germline V gene has CDR1 SGHDT and CDR2 YYEEEE. The ends lost 4 bases at V and 3 bases at J; junction bases unmatched: 4. CDR3 loop: CASSGTDHYEQYF. CDR3 coding DNA: TGTGCCAGCAGCGGGACAGACCACTACGAGCAGTACTTC.

The chain carries TRBV24-1 and TRBJ2-7, with TRBD1 as a possible D gene (5 bases). The germline V and J ends were trimmed by 2 bases and 6 bases, with 16 bases remaining between them. The CDR3 spans 15 residues. Germline lookup yields CDR1 KGHDR and CDR2 SFDVKD. The CDR3 loop reads CATSDSQASRPEQYF. As DNA, the CDR3 is TGTGCCACCAGTGATTCACAGGCCTCTAGGCCCGAGCAGTACTTC.

This chain connects TRBV30 to TRBJ2-2; D unresolved. The CDR3 covers 12 residues. Germline CDR1 is GTSNPN and CDR2 is SVGIG (reference sequence). V was pared by 0 bases and J by 7 bases, with 6 bases between. The CDR3 loop reads CAWSVGIGELFF. The CDR3 bases are TGTGCCTGGAGTGTAGGCATCGGGGAGCTGTTTTTT.

This clone was seen a few times. The chain couples TRBV9 to TRBJ2-3; no definite D call. The germline gives CDR1 SGDLS, CDR2 YYNGEE. The CDR3 is 12 residues long. Trimming removed 3 bases from V and 0 bases from J, with 2 bases in between. The CDR3 region has the DNA TGTGCCAGCAGCGGCAGCACAGATACGCAGTATTTT. This encodes CASSGSTDTQYF.

The chain combines TRBV29-1 with TRBJ1-1; D is possibly TRBD1 (5 bases). Germline V gives CDR1 SQVTM, CDR2 ANQGSEA. V was pared by 0 bases and J by 5 bases, with 16 bases between. The CDR3 is 15 residues long. The CDR3 sequence: CSVEEWGTWGTEAFF. CDR3 nucleotide sequence: TGCAGCGTTGAAGAATGGGGGACCTGGGGGACTGAAGCTTTCTTT.

Ten or more counts support this clone. The genes are TRBV12-3 or TRBV12-4 and TRBJ1-2; D is ambiguous. V was shortened by 4 bases and J by 5 bases, with 5 bases between the two germline ends. This CDR3 has 11 amino acids. Written as DNA, the CDR3 is TGTGCCAGCAGTTCGACATATGGCTACACCTTC. Amino acids: CASSSTYGYTF.

The chain is built from TRBV5-1 and TRBJ1-3; a weak D match, TRBD1 (5 bases). V dropped 7 bases and J dropped 0 bases, with 20 bases sitting between them. The CDR3 has 17 amino acids. Looked up from germline, CDR1 is SGHRS and CDR2 is YFSETQ. The CDR3 DNA reads TGCGCCAGCGCCAGGGAAGGGCTGTCTTACTCTGGAAACACCATATATTTT. Amino acid sequence: CASAREGLSYSGNTIYF.

This clone appeared a single time. This rearrangement joins TRBV19 to TRBJ2-5; TRBD1 matches 9 bases. Germline lookup yields CDR1 LNHDA and CDR2 SQIVND (reference sequence). V dropped 5 bases and J dropped 5; count of bases not matched to a gene: 6. This CDR3 is 14 amino acids long. The CDR3 DNA sequence: TGTGCCAGTAGTCCCGGGACAGGGTGGGAGACCCAGTACTTC. Translation gives CASSPGTGWETQYF.

This sequence joins TRBV28 and TRBJ2-7, with D possibly TRBD2 on 6 matching bases. The CDR3 sequence is 15 residues long. The V end was cut by 5 bases, the J end by 2 bases, with 16 bases between. Looked up from germline, CDR1 is MDHEN and CDR2 is SYDVKM. In DNA, the CDR3 is TGTGCCAGCAGTGGGGGTTTTGCGGGGACCTACGAGCAGTACTTC. It specifies CASSGGFAGTYEQYF.

V and J are TRBV2 and TRBJ2-5; 11 nucleotides line up with TRBD2. Germline V gives CDR1 SNHLY, CDR2 FYNNEI. V dropped 7 bases and J dropped 4; count of bases not matched to a gene: 14. The CDR3 contains 17 residues. DNA of the CDR3: TGTGCCAGCACGATTAGCGGGAGGGCCCGGGTGACAGAGACCCAGTACTTC. This gives the protein CASTISGRARVTETQYF.

The chain carries TRBV14 and TRBJ2-7; 9 nucleotides agree with TRBD2. The V gene end was trimmed by 1 base and the J gene end by 5 bases; junction bases not matched to a gene: 9. There are 16 residues in the CDR3. Looked up from germline, CDR1 is SGHDN and CDR2 is FVKESK. The DNA of the CDR3 is TGTGCCAGCAGCCAAGTGGGTAGCGGGAGCATCCACGAGCAGTACTTC. Its protein is CASSQVGSGSIHEQYF. The full variable domain, rest sourced from reference TRBV14 and TRBJ2-7, is EAGVTQFPSHSVIEKGQTVTLRCDPISGHDNLYWYRRVMGKEIKFLLHFVKESKQDESGMPNNRFLAERTGGTYSTLKVQPAELEDSGVYFCASSQVGSGSIHEQYFGPGTRLTVT.

The chain links TRBV7-2 to TRBJ2-1; the match to TRBD2 covers 8 bases. The CDR3 totals 19 residues. Germline CDR1 is SGHTA and CDR2 is FQGNSA. V trimming: 4 bases; J trimming: 1 base; junction bases outside the gene matches: 15. The CDR3 spells CASSSRGSGEVRSYNEQFF. Written as DNA, the CDR3 is TGTGCCAGCAGCTCCAGGGGTAGCGGGGAGGTTAGGTCCTACAATGAGCAGTTCTTC. Based on the CDR3 plus reference TRBV7-2 and TRBJ2-1, the full variable domain is GAGVSQSPSNKVTEKGKDVELRCDPISGHTALYWYRQSLGQGLEFLIYFQGNSAPDKSGLPSDRFSAERTGGSVSTLTIQRTQQEDSAVYLCASSSRGSGEVRSYNEQFFGPGTRLTVL.

This clone has only a few counts. The genes are TRBV6-5 and TRBJ2-3; D possibly corresponds to TRBD2 (5 bases). The V end lost 5 bases, the J end lost 5 bases, and 8 bases lay between the germline ends. The CDR3 is made up of 12 amino acids. The germline CDR1 and CDR2 sequences are MNHEY and SVGAGI. This CDR3 is CASSPTRDTQYF. The CDR3, as DNA: TGTGCCAGCAGTCCAACTAGAGATACGCAGTATTTT.

The chain is built from TRBV5-4 and TRBJ2-3; D gene ambiguous. CDR3 size: 12 residues. The V gene lost 4 bases and the J gene lost 6 bases, with 9 bases spanning the gap. CDR1 is SGHNT, CDR2 YYREEE, per germline (reference sequence). The CDR3 reads CASSARWDTQYF. DNA for the CDR3: TGTGCCAGCAGCGCACGTTGGGATACGCAGTATTTT.

V is TRBV7-2 and J is TRBJ2-7; D gene ambiguous. Trimming shortened V by 4 bases and J by 2 bases, and 9 bases separated the two germline ends. The CDR3 spans 13 residues. CDR1 and CDR2 (germline): SGHTA, FQGNSA. The CDR3 region has the DNA TGTGCCAGCAGCTCCCGTCGGGCCTACGAGCAGTACTTC. Translated, it gives CASSSRRAYEQYF.

The chain links TRBV3-1 (or the pseudogene TRBV3-2) to TRBJ2-3; no clear D. Deletions cut 3 bases from V and 5 bases from J, with 3 bases between. The germline gives CDR1 LGHDT, CDR2 YNNKEL (reference sequence). This CDR3 is built from 11 residues. CDR3 protein: CASSHKDTQYF. CDR3 bases: TGTGCCAGCAGCCATAAAGATACGCAGTATTTT.

The table lists this clone with a few counts. The gene calls are TRBV4-1 and TRBJ1-6, with D tentatively TRBD1 (6 bases). The CDR3 is 14 residues long. Germline CDR1 is MGHRA and CDR2 is YSYEKL. V dropped 6 bases and J dropped 10 bases, with 16 bases sitting between them. CDR3 sequence reads: CASSSGTRYSPLHF. CDR3 coding DNA: TGCGCCAGCAGTTCCGGGACACGGTACTCACCCCTCCACTTT.

The chain joins TRBV2 to TRBJ2-6; the D gene is possibly TRBD2 (5 bases). The CDR3 contains 14 residues. V lost 8 bases and J lost 0, with 8 bases in between. CDR1 and CDR2 from the germline V gene are SNHLY and FYNNEI. CDR3 coding DNA: TGTGCCAGCCTCGAGGGCTCTGGGGCCAACGTCCTGACTTTC. It encodes CASLEGSGANVLTF.

V usage is TRBV24-1 and J usage is TRBJ2-1, with TRBD1 identical over 10 bases. Germline CDR1 KGHDR, CDR2 SFDVKD. This CDR3 has 16 residues. The junction had 1 base not matched to a gene; V was cut back by 0 bases and J by 3 bases. Here the CDR3 reads CATSDLGTGVYNEQFF. The DNA of the CDR3 is TGTGCCACCAGTGATTTGGGGACAGGGGTCTACAATGAGCAGTTCTTC.

The V and J genes are TRBV28 and TRBJ2-1; the match to TRBD2 covers 9 bases. The length of the CDR3 is 15 residues. The germline gives CDR1 MDHEN, CDR2 SYDVKM. V gave up 6 bases and J gave up 0 bases; unmatched junction bases: 3. The CDR3 spells CASRVLAGSYNEQFF. CDR3 nucleotide sequence: TGTGCCAGCAGGGTACTAGCGGGCTCCTACAATGAGCAGTTCTTC.

This clone occurred once. The chain is built from TRBV6-5 and TRBJ2-1; D is ambiguous. In germline, CDR1 is MNHEY, CDR2 SVGAGI. Trimming shortened V by 5 bases and J by 10 bases, and 9 bases separated the two germline ends. The CDR3 runs 11 residues. In nucleotides, the CDR3 is TGTGCCAGCAGTCCGGGCCTAGAGCAGTTCTTC. This sequence encodes CASSPGLEQFF.

The chain employs TRBV7-2 and TRBJ2-7; TRBD2 might be the D (6 bases). This CDR3 is 14 amino acids long. Per germline, CDR1 SGHTA and CDR2 FQGNSA. Trimming left V 2 bases short and J 3 bases short, with 11 bases between. The CDR3 region is CASSLQRVGYEQYF. As DNA, the CDR3 is TGTGCCAGCAGCTTACAGCGGGTGGGCTACGAGCAGTACTTC. Full variable domain (rest looked up from reference TRBV7-2 and TRBJ2-7): GAGVSQSPSNKVTEKGKDVELRCDPISGHTALYWYRQSLGQGLEFLIYFQGNSAPDKSGLPSDRFSAERTGGSVSTLTIQRTQQEDSAVYLCASSLQRVGYEQYFGPGTRLTVT.

There are a few counts of this clone. The J gene is TRBJ2-3, the V gene TRBV30; tentatively, D is TRBD1 (6 bases). This CDR3 has 15 amino acids. Deletions cut 3 bases from V and 2 bases from J, with 15 bases between. Germline V gives CDR1 GTSNPN, CDR2 SVGIG (reference sequence). CDR3 loop: CAWSAGQSLTDTQYF. DNA of the CDR3: TGTGCCTGGAGCGCCGGACAGAGCCTCACAGATACGCAGTATTTT.

The rearrangement uses TRBV4-1 and TRBJ2-2; D gene ambiguous. From germline, CDR1 is MGHRA and CDR2 YSYEKL. The CDR3 is 16 amino acids. V shed 1 base and J shed 1 base, with 10 bases lying between them. The CDR3 sequence is CASSQAASLNTGELFF. CDR3 DNA: TGCGCCAGCAGCCAAGCGGCCAGTCTGAACACCGGGGAGCTGTTTTTT.